These T cell receptor beta chains were read from a single sample in a study of identical twins. A single record per CDR3 protein comes from TCRdb applying MiXCR to the 5' RACE reads. The table records 500,000 or so distinct CDR3 sequences, roughly 13% of them present only once. The sample also formed part of further work on yellow fever vaccine responses in identical twins.

Sequencing was done on a sample of CD4+ T cells sorted from blood. The receptors here all came from a woman aged 18-29 years in good health. Each CDR3 is given with its conserved first and last residue. D genes are given only for firm matches. Size is stated for part of the rows, as once, few or many counts, or as a class when the clone is expanded.

d_call,clone_size,v_call,j_call,cdr3_aa,cdr3_nt
-,-,TRBV12-3/TRBV12-4,TRBJ2-5,CASSLALSPGETQYF,TGTGCCAGCAGTTTAGCGCTTTCACCCGGGGAGACCCAGTACTTC
-,-,TRBV7-9,TRBJ1-6,CASSFPDSPLHF,TGTGCCAGCAGCTTCCCGGATTCACCCCTCCACTTT
-,few,TRBV15,TRBJ1-5,CATSSGRINQPQHF,TGTGCCACCAGCAGCGGACGGATCAATCAGCCCCAGCATTTT
TRBD2,-,TRBV24-1,TRBJ2-3,CATSDTTSGVETQYF,TGTGCCACCAGTGATACGACTAGCGGGGTGGAGACGCAGTATTTT
-,many,TRBV24-1,TRBJ2-1,CATSANGGLYNEQFF,TGTGCCACCAGTGCGAACGGGGGTCTCTACAATGAGCAGTTCTTC
TRBD2,-,TRBV5-1,TRBJ2-1,CASSLAIGGGYNEQFF,TGCGCCAGCAGTTTGGCCATAGGCGGGGGTTACAATGAGCAGTTCTTC
TRBD1,few,TRBV19,TRBJ2-5,CASSMARGIQETQYF,TGTGCCAGTAGTATGGCCAGGGGGATCCAAGAGACCCAGTACTTC
-,-,TRBV28,TRBJ2-7,CASREPGTHEQYF,TGTGCCTCCCGTGAGCCGGGGACCCACGAGCAGTACTTC
-,-,TRBV5-6,TRBJ2-7,CASSLEPGTYEQYF,TGTGCCAGCAGCTTGGAGCCGGGAACCTACGAGCAGTACTTC
TRBD2,few,TRBV5-4,TRBJ2-7,CASSGGTRPYEQYF,TGTGCCAGCAGCGGCGGGACTAGACCCTACGAGCAGTACTTC
TRBD1,few,TRBV20-1,TRBJ2-3,CSARKDRVKDTQYF,TGCAGTGCTCGGAAAGACAGGGTTAAAGATACGCAGTATTTT
TRBD2,few,TRBV2,TRBJ2-5,CASNRLAGLQETQYF,TGTGCCAGCAACCGACTAGCGGGCCTCCAAGAGACCCAGTACTTC
TRBD2,many,TRBV24-1,TRBJ2-1,CATSDGLAGGPGEQFF,TGTGCCACCAGTGACGGACTAGCGGGGGGGCCAGGTGAGCAGTTCTTC
-,-,TRBV27,TRBJ2-1,CASMGYNEQFF,TGTGCCAGCATGGGTTACAATGAGCAGTTCTTC
TRBD2,many,TRBV10-3,TRBJ2-1,CAISGSGRGEQFF,TGTGCCATCAGTGGGAGCGGGAGAGGTGAGCAGTTCTTC
TRBD1,few,TRBV10-2,TRBJ2-3,CASSEGLRSGQDPSDTQYF,TGCGCCAGCAGTGAAGGACTGCGATCTGGACAGGACCCTTCAGATACGCAGTATTTT
-,-,TRBV5-6,TRBJ2-3,CASSLLGGISDTQYF,TGTGCCAGCAGCTTACTTGGCGGGATCTCAGATACGCAGTATTTT
TRBD2,-,TRBV30,TRBJ2-5,CAWSVAGGPQETQYF,TGTGCCTGGAGTGTCGCGGGAGGCCCGCAAGAGACCCAGTACTTC
TRBD2,-,TRBV12-3/TRBV12-4,TRBJ2-1,CASSLVPGTNYNEQFF,TGTGCCAGCAGTTTAGTCCCTGGGACTAACTACAATGAGCAGTTCTTC
-,once,TRBV18,TRBJ2-3,CASSPWRDGADTQYF,TGTGCCAGCTCACCATGGCGGGATGGTGCAGATACGCAGTATTTT
-,-,TRBV29-1,TRBJ2-3,CSVGARLSTDTQYF,TGCAGCGTTGGTGCCAGGCTATCCACAGATACGCAGTATTTT
TRBD2,-,TRBV6-1,TRBJ2-1,CASSFEAGKLNEQFF,TGTGCCAGCAGCTTCGAAGCGGGAAAGTTGAATGAGCAGTTCTTC
-,many,TRBV20-1,TRBJ2-5,CSARPMETQYF,TGCAGTGCTAGACCCATGGAGACCCAGTACTTC
-,-,TRBV20-1,TRBJ2-6,CSASPQGAGANVLTF,TGCAGTGCTTCACCGCAGGGAGCTGGGGCCAACGTCCTGACTTTC
TRBD1,-,TRBV29-1,TRBJ2-7,CSARKGQAGEQYF,TGCAGCGCCAGAAAGGGACAGGCCGGCGAGCAGTACTTC
-,-,TRBV6-5,TRBJ1-5,CASSYLGANQPQHF,TGTGCCAGCAGTTATTTGGGTGCCAATCAGCCCCAGCATTTT
-,-,TRBV6-1,TRBJ2-5,CASRPVEGFRQETQYF,TGTGCCAGCCGACCCGTTGAGGGATTCCGCCAAGAGACCCAGTACTTC
TRBD1,once,TRBV6-1,TRBJ2-2,CASRPDRGHTGELFF,TGTGCCAGCAGACCCGACAGGGGGCACACCGGGGAGCTGTTTTTT
-,few,TRBV25-1,TRBJ2-5,CASSPQGVETQYF,TGTGCCAGCAGTCCCCAGGGCGTAGAGACCCAGTACTTC
TRBD2,-,TRBV6-1,TRBJ2-3,CASSAPSGSIPDTQYF,TGTGCCAGCAGTGCCCCTAGCGGGAGCATTCCAGATACGCAGTATTTT
TRBD1,-,TRBV5-8,TRBJ2-7,CASSLEDRNYEQYF,TGTGCCAGCAGCTTGGAGGACAGGAATTACGAGCAGTACTTC
-,-,TRBV11-2,TRBJ2-3,CASSLVGRPTDTQYF,TGTGCCAGCAGCTTAGTCGGGCGGCCCACAGATACGCAGTATTTT
TRBD1,once,TRBV28,TRBJ2-1,CASSHSGTGENEQFF,TGTGCCAGCAGTCATTCCGGGACAGGGGAAAATGAGCAGTTCTTC
-,many,TRBV12-3/TRBV12-4,TRBJ2-7,CASSSGVITYEQYF,TGTGCCAGCAGTTCTGGGGTGATAACCTACGAGCAGTACTTC
TRBD1,many,TRBV7-2,TRBJ1-2,CASSPSRGRNGYTF,TGTGCCAGCAGCCCCTCCAGGGGGCGGAATGGCTACACCTTC
-,-,TRBV6-6,TRBJ1-2,CASSRGPEDGHTF,TGTGCCAGCAGTCGCGGACCTGAAGATGGCCACACCTTC
-,few,TRBV20-1,TRBJ2-1,CSVVRGASTYNEQFF,TGCAGTGTTGTTAGGGGGGCGTCTACCTACAATGAGCAGTTCTTC
-,-,TRBV20-1,TRBJ2-5,CSARDRAGQETQYF,TGCAGTGCTAGAGATCGGGCTGGCCAAGAGACCCAGTACTTC
-,few,TRBV29-1,TRBJ2-7,CSVALALEQYF,TGCAGCGTGGCCCTAGCCCTCGAGCAGTACTTC
TRBD2,few,TRBV20-1,TRBJ2-1,CSARVQAGGPYNEQFF,TGCAGTGCTAGAGTCCAGGCGGGGGGACCCTACAATGAGCAGTTCTTC
TRBD2,-,TRBV2,TRBJ2-5,CASNIAGWYQETQYF,TGTGCCAGCAACATAGCGGGGTGGTACCAAGAGACCCAGTACTTC
-,many,TRBV27,TRBJ2-2,CASSPSRGGNTGELFF,TGTGCCAGCAGTCCCTCTAGAGGGGGGAACACCGGGGAGCTGTTTTTT
-,-,TRBV2,TRBJ2-1,CASSKTGASGTRIVAGYNEQFF,TGTGCCAGCAGTAAGACAGGGGCGTCCGGGACTAGGATAGTTGCCGGCTACAATGAGCAGTTCTTC
TRBD1,few,TRBV5-6,TRBJ2-5,CASKNRGETQYF,TGTGCCAGCAAGAACAGGGGAGAGACCCAGTACTTC
TRBD1,few,TRBV20-1,TRBJ2-7,CSARNRDRGGEQYF,TGCAGTGCCAGAAACCGGGACAGGGGTGGGGAGCAGTACTTC
-,many,TRBV12-3/TRBV12-4,TRBJ1-6,CASSLSYNSPLHF,TGTGCCAGCAGTTTATCCTATAATTCACCCCTCCACTTT
-,-,TRBV5-1,TRBJ1-5,CASSVEGLRNQPQHF,TGCGCCAGCAGCGTGGAAGGGTTGCGCAATCAGCCCCAGCATTTT
TRBD2,few,TRBV6-2/TRBV6-3,TRBJ2-3,CASSYSFTSGRSDTQYF,TGTGCCAGCAGTTACTCCTTCACTAGCGGGAGATCAGATACGCAGTATTTT
TRBD1,-,TRBV6-5,TRBJ1-5,CASSQMGQGSDQPQHF,TGTGCCAGCAGTCAGATGGGACAGGGGTCTGATCAGCCCCAGCATTTT
TRBD2,-,TRBV3-1,TRBJ2-7,CASSQSPGTSGYEQYF,TGTGCCAGCAGCCAAAGCCCTGGGACTAGCGGCTACGAGCAGTACTTC